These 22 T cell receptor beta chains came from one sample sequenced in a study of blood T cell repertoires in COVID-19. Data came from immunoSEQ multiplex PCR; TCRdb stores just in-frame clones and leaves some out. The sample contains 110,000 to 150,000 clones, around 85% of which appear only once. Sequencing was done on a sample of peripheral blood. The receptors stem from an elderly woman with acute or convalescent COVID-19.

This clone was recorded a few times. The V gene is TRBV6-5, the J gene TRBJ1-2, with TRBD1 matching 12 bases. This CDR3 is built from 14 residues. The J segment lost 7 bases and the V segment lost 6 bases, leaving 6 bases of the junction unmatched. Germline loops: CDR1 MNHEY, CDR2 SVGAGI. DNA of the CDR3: TGTGCCAGCAGCTATGGGACAGGGGGCATTGGCTACACCTTC. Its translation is CASSYGTGGIGYTF.

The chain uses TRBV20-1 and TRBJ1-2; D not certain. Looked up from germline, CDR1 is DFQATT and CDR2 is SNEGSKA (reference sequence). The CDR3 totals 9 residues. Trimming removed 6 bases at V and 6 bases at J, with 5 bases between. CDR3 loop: CSALNGYTF. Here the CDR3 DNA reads TGCAGTGCCCTTAATGGCTACACCTTC.

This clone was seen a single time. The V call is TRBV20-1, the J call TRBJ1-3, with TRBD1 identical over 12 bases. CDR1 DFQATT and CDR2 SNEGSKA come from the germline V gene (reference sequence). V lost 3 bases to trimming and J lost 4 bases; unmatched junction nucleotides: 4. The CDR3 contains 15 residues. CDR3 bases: TGCAGTGCTAGTGGGGGGACAGGGGGCGGAAACACCATATATTTT. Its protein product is CSASGGTGGGNTIYF.

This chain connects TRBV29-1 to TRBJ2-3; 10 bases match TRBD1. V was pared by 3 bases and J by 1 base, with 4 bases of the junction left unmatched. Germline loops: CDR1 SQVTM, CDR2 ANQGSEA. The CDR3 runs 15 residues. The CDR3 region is CSVDRQGAGTDTQYF. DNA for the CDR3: TGCAGCGTTGACCGACAGGGGGCAGGCACAGATACGCAGTATTTT.

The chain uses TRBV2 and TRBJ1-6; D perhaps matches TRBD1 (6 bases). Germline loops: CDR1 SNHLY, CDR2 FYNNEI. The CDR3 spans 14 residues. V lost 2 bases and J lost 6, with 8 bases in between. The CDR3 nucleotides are TGTGCCAGCAGTGAACAGGACAGTAATTCACCCCTCCACTTT. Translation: CASSEQDSNSPLHF.

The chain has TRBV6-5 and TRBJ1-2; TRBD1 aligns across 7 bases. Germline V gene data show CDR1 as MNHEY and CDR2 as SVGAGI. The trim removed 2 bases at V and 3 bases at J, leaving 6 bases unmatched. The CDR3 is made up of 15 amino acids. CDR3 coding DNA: TGTGCCAGCAGTTACCATCGGCAGGGGGACTATGGCTACACCTTC. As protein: CASSYHRQGDYGYTF.

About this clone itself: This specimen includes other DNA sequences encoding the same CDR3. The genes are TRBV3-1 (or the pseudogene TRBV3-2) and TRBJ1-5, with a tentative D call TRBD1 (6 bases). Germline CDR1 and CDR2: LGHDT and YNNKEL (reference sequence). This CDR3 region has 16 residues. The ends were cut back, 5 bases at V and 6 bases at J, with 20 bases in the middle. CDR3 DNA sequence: TGTGCCAGCAGCTTTAATGGGGGGGGGCAGGGTCAGCCCCAGCATTTT. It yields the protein CASSFNGGGQGQPQHF.

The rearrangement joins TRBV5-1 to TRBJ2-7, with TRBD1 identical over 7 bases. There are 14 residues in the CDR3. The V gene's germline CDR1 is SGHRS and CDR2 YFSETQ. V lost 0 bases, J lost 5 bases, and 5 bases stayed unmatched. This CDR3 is CASSLGQGSDEQYF. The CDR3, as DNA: TGCGCCAGCAGCTTGGGACAGGGTAGCGACGAGCAGTACTTC.

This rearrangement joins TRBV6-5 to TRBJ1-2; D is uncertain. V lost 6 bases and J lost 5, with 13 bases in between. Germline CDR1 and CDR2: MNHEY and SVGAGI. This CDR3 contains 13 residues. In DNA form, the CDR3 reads TGTGCCAGCAGCTTGGAGATTGGGTATGGCTACACCTTC. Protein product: CASSLEIGYGYTF.

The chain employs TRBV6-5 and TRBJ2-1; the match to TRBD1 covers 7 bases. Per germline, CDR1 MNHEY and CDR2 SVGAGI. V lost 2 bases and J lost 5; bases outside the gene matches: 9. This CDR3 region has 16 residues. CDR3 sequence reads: CASSYLGGFNDNEQFF. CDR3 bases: TGTGCCAGCAGTTACCTAGGGGGCTTTAACGACAATGAGCAGTTCTTC.

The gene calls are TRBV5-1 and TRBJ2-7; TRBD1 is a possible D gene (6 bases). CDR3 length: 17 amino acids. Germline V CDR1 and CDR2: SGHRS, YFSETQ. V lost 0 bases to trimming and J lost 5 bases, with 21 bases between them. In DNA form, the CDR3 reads TGCGCCAGCAGCTTGGCCGCCCGGGACATAGGTTTCCACGAGCAGTACTTC. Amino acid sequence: CASSLAARDIGFHEQYF.

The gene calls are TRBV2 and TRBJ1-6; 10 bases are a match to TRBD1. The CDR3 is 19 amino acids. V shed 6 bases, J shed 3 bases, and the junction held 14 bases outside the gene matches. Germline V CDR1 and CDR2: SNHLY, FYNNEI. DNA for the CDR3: TGTGCCAGCAGACTCAGGTTAAGGGGACAGGGGAACTATAATTCACCCCTCCACTTT. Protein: CASRLRLRGQGNYNSPLHF.

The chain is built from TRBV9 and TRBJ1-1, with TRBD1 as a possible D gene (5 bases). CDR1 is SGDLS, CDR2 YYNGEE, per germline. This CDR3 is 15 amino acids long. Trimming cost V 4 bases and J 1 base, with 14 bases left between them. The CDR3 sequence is CASSSVTDPNTEAFF. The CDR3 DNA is TGTGCCAGCAGCTCCGTGACAGATCCGAACACTGAAGCTTTCTTT.

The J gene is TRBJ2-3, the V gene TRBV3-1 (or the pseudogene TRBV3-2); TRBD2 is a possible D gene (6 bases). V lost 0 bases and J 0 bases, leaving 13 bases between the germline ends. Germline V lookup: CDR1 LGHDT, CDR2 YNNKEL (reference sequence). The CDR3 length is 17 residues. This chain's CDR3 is CASSQETSRESTDTQYF. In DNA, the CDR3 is TGTGCCAGCAGCCAAGAAACTAGCCGGGAGAGCACAGATACGCAGTATTTT.

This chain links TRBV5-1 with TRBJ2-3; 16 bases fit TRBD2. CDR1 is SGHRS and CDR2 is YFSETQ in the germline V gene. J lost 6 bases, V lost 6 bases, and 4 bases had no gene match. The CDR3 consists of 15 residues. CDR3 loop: CASTGTSGGADTQYF. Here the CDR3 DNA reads TGCGCCAGCACCGGGACTAGCGGGGGGGCTGATACGCAGTATTTT.

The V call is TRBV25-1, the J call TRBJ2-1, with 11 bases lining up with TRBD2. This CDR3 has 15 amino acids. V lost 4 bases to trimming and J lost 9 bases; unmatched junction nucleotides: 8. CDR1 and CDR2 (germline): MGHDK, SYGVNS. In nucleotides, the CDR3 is TGTGCCAGCAGTGTAGCGGGGGGGCGGTATTCTGAGCAGTTCTTC. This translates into CASSVAGGRYSEQFF.

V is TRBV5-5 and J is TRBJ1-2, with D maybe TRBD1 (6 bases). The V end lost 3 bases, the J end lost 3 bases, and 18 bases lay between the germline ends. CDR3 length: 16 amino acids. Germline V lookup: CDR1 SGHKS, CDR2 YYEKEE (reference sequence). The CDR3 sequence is CASSYHRDPFDYGYTF. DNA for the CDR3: TGTGCCAGCAGCTATCACAGGGACCCCTTTGACTATGGCTACACCTTC.

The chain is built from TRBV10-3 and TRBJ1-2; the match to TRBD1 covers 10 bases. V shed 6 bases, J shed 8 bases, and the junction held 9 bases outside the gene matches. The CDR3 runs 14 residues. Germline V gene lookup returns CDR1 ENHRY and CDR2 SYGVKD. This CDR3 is CAISRDRGTDGYTF. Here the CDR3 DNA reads TGTGCCATCAGCCGGGACAGGGGTACCGACGGCTACACCTTC.

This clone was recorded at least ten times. The CDR3 protein is CASSQGVQGAVSPLHF. The CDR3 DNA sequence: TGCGCCAGCAGCCAAGGGGTACAGGGGGCGGTATCACCCCTCCACTTT. The rearrangement joins TRBV4-3 to TRBJ1-6, with 9 nucleotides matching TRBD1. Germline V gene data show CDR1 as LGHNA and CDR2 as YSLEER. CDR3 size: 16 residues. V trimming: 1 base; J trimming: 10 bases; junction bases outside the gene matches: 8.

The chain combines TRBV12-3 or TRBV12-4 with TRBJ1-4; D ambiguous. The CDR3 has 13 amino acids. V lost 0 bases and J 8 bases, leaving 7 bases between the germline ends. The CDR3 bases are TGTGCCAGCAGTTTAGCGCAGGAAGAAAAACTGTTTTTT. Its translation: CASSLAQEEKLFF.

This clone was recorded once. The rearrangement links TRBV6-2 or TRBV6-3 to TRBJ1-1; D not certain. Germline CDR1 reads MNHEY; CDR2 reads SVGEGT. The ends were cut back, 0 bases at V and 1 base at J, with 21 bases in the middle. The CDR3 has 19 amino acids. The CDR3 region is CASSYSPSRENPGNTEAFF. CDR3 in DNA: TGTGCCAGCAGTTACTCCCCCTCGCGGGAAAATCCGGGGAACACTGAAGCTTTCTTT.

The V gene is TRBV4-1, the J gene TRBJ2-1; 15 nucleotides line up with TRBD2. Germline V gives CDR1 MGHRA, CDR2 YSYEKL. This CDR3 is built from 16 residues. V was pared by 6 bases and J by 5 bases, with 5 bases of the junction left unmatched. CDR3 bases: TGCGCCAGCAGTCGGACTAGCGGGGGGGCTGACAATGAGCAGTTCTTC. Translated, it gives CASSRTSGGADNEQFF.